This entry features one T cell receptor beta chain sequence. Seattle's cohort entered during active infection and was followed longitudinally. V was clipped by 1 base and J by 9 bases; unmatched bases: 11. The germline gives CDR1 LGHNA, CDR2 YSLEER. CDR3 size: 16 residues. These data belong to a study of blood T cell repertoires in COVID-19. Study at large: Researchers got acute and convalescent COVID-19 samples from the United States, Italy and Spain.

In the study's own analysis: The authors estimated nucleated cell counts from reference gene primer amplification. Assay used: immunoSEQ multiplex PCR; TCRdb lists only in-frame clones, some missing. V, J and clone size are taken as reported in that table, and D and trimming were inferred from the DNA itself. Of some 300,000 clones in the sample, around 91% were seen once. The chain has TRBV4-3 and TRBJ2-1; 8 bases are shared with TRBD2. This clonotype was sampled from a woman in her 40s with COVID-19, enrolled during active disease. Source material: peripheral blood. The CDR3 is CASSQGRGGGIGEQFF. The CDR3 coding sequence is TGCGCCAGCAGCCAAGGTCGCGGCGGGGGGATAGGTGAGCAGTTCTTC.